The T cell receptor beta chain under discussion was sequenced for a study of T cells in Graves' hyperthyroidism and ophthalmopathy. V was trimmed by 8 bases and J by 5 bases, leaving 16 bases between them. CDR1 KGHSH and CDR2 LQKENI come from the germline V gene. The CDR3 spans 14 residues. Study results and limitations: Among clonotypes expanded in thyroid above 0.001, most were also found in blood.

This clonotype was seen many times. No antigen is known for it. The investigators amplified TCR beta CDR3 regions from RNA transcripts. HTBI primers were employed in a first-round RT-PCR of the TCR CDR3. MiXCR, run by TCRdb on the multiplex PCR reads, gives a single entry per CDR3 protein. Among more than 600,000 distinct CDR3 sequences, about 15% were seen once, and the ten largest hold approximately 8.4%. The sample consisted of blood. The chain employs TRBV18 and TRBJ1-5; the D gene is possibly TRBD1 (5 bases). This TCR derives from a man between 18 and 29 years old with Graves' hyperthyroidism. CDR3 loop: CASNGGGNDQPQHF. The CDR3 bases are TGTGCCAGCAACGGGGGAGGGAACGATCAGCCCCAGCATTTT.